This T cell receptor beta chain emerged from a study of T-cell memory formation after mild COVID-19. Study summary: TCR clusters showed largely donor specificity.

To note about this clonotype: The antigen is undetermined.

Per the germline V gene, CDR1 is SGHAT and CDR2 is FQNNGV. CDR3 length equals 15 residues. V lost 1 base, J lost 1 base, and 10 bases lay in between. Constant-segment primers served in 5'RACE that generated TCR alpha and TCR beta cDNA libraries bearing sample barcodes and UMIs. From the 5' RACE reads, TCRdb called clonotypes with MiXCR, one entry per CDR3 protein. Of about 110,000 distinct CDR3 sequences listed, 22% are singletons. Study observations and caveats: CD4+ bias marked clones expanding day 15 to 37, unlike balanced contracting clones. Clonal second-wave expansions that peaked on day 37 had unconfirmed SARS-CoV-2 specificity.

The clonotype comes from a man between 18 and 29 years old who had mild COVID-19 (a few samples of this study predate the infection). Cell type and time point are not known. Material for sequencing was PBMCs or a T cell subset sorted from them (not recorded which). V usage is TRBV11-2 and J usage is TRBJ2-5; D perhaps matches TRBD2 (5 bases). The CDR3 DNA is TGTGCCAGCAGCTTAGTGGTCGGGGTCCAAGAGACCCAGTACTTC. It encodes CASSLVVGVQETQYF.